This entry describes one TCR beta chain. As every portion of the isolated RNA was reverse transcribed, the sequencing read expressed TCRB transcripts. TCRdb's copy holds only in-frame clones and misses some; the assay was immunoSEQ multiplex PCR. The table shows roughly 45,000 clones, with roughly 50% occurring only once. This specimen belongs to a study of beta chain features in type 1 diabetes. Per germline, CDR1 SGDLS and CDR2 YYNGEE. The junction had 14 bases not matched to a gene; V was cut back by 4 bases and J by 9 bases. The CDR3 has 17 residues. The sample comprised stem cell memory CD4+ T cells from blood. The J gene is TRBJ2-1, the V gene TRBV9; 12 bases align to TRBD2. The TCR sequence derives from a woman in her 30s in good health. The CDR3 sequence is CASSFQNGLAGHGEQFF. The CDR3 bases are TGTGCCAGCAGCTTTCAGAACGGACTAGCGGGACACGGTGAGCAGTTCTTC.